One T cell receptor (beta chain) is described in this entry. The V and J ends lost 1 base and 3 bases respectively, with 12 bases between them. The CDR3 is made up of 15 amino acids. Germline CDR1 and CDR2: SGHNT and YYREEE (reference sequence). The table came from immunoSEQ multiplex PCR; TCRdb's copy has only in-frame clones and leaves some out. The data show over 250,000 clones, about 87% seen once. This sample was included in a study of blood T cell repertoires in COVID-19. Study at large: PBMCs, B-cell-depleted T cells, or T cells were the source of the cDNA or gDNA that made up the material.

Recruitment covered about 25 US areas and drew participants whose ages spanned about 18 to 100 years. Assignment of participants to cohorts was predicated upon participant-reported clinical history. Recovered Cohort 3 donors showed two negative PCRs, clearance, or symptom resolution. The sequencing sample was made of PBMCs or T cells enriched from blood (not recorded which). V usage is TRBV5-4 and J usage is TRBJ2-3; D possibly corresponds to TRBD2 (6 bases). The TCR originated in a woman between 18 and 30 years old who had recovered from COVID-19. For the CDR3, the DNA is TGTGCCAGCAGCTTGATGGCGGGAAGAACAGATACGCAGTATTTT. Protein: CASSLMAGRTDTQYF.